This T cell receptor beta chain is from a study of blood T cells in healthy people across ages. Primed by a sample-barcoded 5' primer and a J-beta primer mix, a second PCR proceeded for 7 to 11 cycles. TCRdb processed the 5' RACE reads anew with MiXCR; each CDR3 protein has one entry. Among 720,000 or so distinct CDR3 sequences listed, around 38% were seen once. The CDR3 runs 11 residues. The germline gives CDR1 DFQATT, CDR2 SNEGSKA (reference sequence). The V end lost 8 bases, the J end lost 4 bases, and 12 bases lay between the germline ends. Collection of around 9.3 milliliters of peripheral blood was performed for each donor.

Sequenced sample: blood. The clonotype originates from a man aged 80 or over in good health. The V and J genes are TRBV20-1 and TRBJ2-7; D may be TRBD1 (5 bases). The CDR3 sequence is CSTTKGYEQYF. DNA for the CDR3: TGCAGTACCACTAAGGGGTACGAGCAGTACTTC.